This T cell receptor (beta chain) was identified during a study of T cell changes during pregnancy in multiple sclerosis. The CDR3 is made up of 15 amino acids. Germline CDR1 is SGDLS and CDR2 is YYNGEE. The ends were cut back, 4 bases at V and 4 bases at J, with 15 bases in the middle. The repertoire was sequenced with immunoSEQ multiplex PCR; TCRdb's copy has only in-frame clones and lacks some. Altogether tens of thousands of clones are present, roughly 90% being singletons, with the ten largest covering 4.5%. This chain uses TRBV9 with TRBJ1-3; tentative D call: TRBD1 (6 bases). This TCR derives from a female donor with multiple sclerosis, enrolled in a pregnancy study. The sample here was CD8+ T cells from peripheral blood mononuclear cells, taken after pregnancy. CDR3 protein: CASSMTAGAGNTIYF. CDR3 DNA sequence: TGTGCCAGCAGCATGACGGCGGGGGCCGGAAACACCATATATTTT.